Below are 21 T cell receptor beta chains sequenced from a single sample in a study of T cells in Graves' hyperthyroidism and ophthalmopathy. Amplification targeted TCR beta CDR3 regions from RNA transcripts. HTBI primers were the set used in a first-round RT-PCR of the TCR CDR3. TCRdb passed the multiplex PCR reads through MiXCR, listing each CDR3 protein once. There are nearly 750,000 distinct CDR3 sequences in the sample; 35% occur only once, and around 30% lies in the top ten. Sequencing was carried out using blood. These receptors all come from a woman aged 40 to 50 with Graves' hyperthyroidism.

This clonotype showed up many times. The rearrangement links TRBV7-2 to TRBJ2-7; D possibly corresponds to TRBD2 (6 bases). The CDR3 runs 14 residues. V shed 3 bases and J shed 5 bases, with 14 bases lying between them. CDR1 and CDR2 (germline): SGHTA, FQGNSA. CDR3 DNA: TGTGCCAGCAGCTTGGGACTGTTTTGGGACGAGCAGTACTTC. This gives the protein CASSLGLFWDEQYF.

CDR3 DNA: TGCGCCAGCCGTGGACTAGCGGTCGAGCAGTACTTC. Protein sequence: CASRGLAVEQYF. This sequence joins TRBV10-1 and TRBJ2-7; TRBD2 agrees at 10 bases. The CDR3 consists of 12 residues. After removal of 8 bases from V and 6 bases from J, the junction contained 4 bases not matched to a gene. Germline assignment: CDR1 WNHNN and CDR2 SYGVQD (reference sequence).

This clonotype showed up just a few times. The chain has TRBV20-1 and TRBJ2-5, with D tentatively TRBD2 (5 bases). In germline, CDR1 is DFQATT, CDR2 SNEGSKA (reference sequence). The CDR3 covers 12 residues. Trimming left V 5 bases short and J 3 bases short, with 10 bases between. CDR3 sequence: CSASTGKETQYF. The CDR3 DNA sequence: TGCAGTGCTTCGACGGGGAAAGAGACCCAGTACTTC.

This clonotype has just a few counts. This chain links TRBV6-5 with TRBJ1-5, with 9 bases aligning to TRBD1. The CDR3 contains 16 residues. Losses at the gene ends were 4 bases for V and 4 bases for J; bases not matched to a gene: 8. Germline V CDR1 and CDR2: MNHEY, SVGAGI. This chain's CDR3 is CASSSFATGGNQPQHF. DNA of the CDR3: TGTGCCAGCAGTTCCTTTGCGACAGGGGGTAATCAGCCCCAGCATTTT.

This clonotype was detected only a few times. The J gene is TRBJ2-2, the V gene TRBV12-5; D not certain. Between the trimmed V and J ends, which lost 2 bases and 8 bases, there was a span of 12 bases. The CDR3 runs 14 residues. Germline CDR1 and CDR2: LGHNT and FRNRAP. The CDR3 nucleotides are TGTGCTAGTGGTTTGTCCGTTAGATCGGGGGAGCTGTTTTTT. It is translated as CASGLSVRSGELFF.

This chain uses TRBV2 with TRBJ1-2, with D possibly TRBD1 on 6 matching bases. Germline-derived CDR1 and CDR2 are SNHLY and FYNNEI. Trimming pared 6 bases from V and 2 bases from J, leaving 25 bases between. This CDR3 has 18 residues. The DNA of the CDR3 is TGTGCCAGCAGCCTCCCCATATTAAGGCAGGGGAGGAACTATGGCTACACCTTC. Amino acids: CASSLPILRQGRNYGYTF.

This clonotype was found many times. CDR3 sequence: CASSSLAGGSYEQYF. The CDR3 DNA is TGTGCCAGCAGCTCGTTAGCGGGAGGTAGCTACGAGCAGTACTTC. This chain links TRBV7-2 with TRBJ2-7, with 10 nucleotides matching TRBD2. The CDR3 extends over 15 amino acids. The germline CDR1 and CDR2 sequences are SGHTA and FQGNSA. V lost 4 bases, J lost 3 bases, and 6 bases stayed unmatched.

This chain uses TRBV29-1 with TRBJ1-1; 10 nucleotides line up with TRBD1. The junction had 7 bases not matched to a gene; V was cut back by 2 bases and J by 7 bases. CDR1 is SQVTM and CDR2 is ANQGSEA in the germline V gene. This CDR3 is built from 14 residues. CDR3 DNA sequence: TGCAGCGTTGAACTCACGACAGGGGGCGGTGAAGCTTTCTTT. Encoded protein: CSVELTTGGGEAFF.

The chain is built from TRBV6-2 or TRBV6-3 and TRBJ1-2; D perhaps matches TRBD1 (5 bases). The CDR3 extends over 15 amino acids. Germline V CDR1 and CDR2: MNHEY, SVGEGT. Trimming removed 0 bases at V and 4 bases at J, with 12 bases between. CDR3 residues: CASSYSKTDLYGYTF. The CDR3 coding sequence is TGTGCCAGCAGTTACTCGAAGACAGACCTCTATGGCTACACCTTC.

This clonotype has a handful of counts. V and J are TRBV6-5 and TRBJ2-7; tentatively, D is TRBD2 (5 bases). The ends were cut back, 0 bases at V and 4 bases at J, with 13 bases in the middle. This CDR3 comprises 15 residues. Germline V gives CDR1 MNHEY, CDR2 SVGAGI. The CDR3 sequence: CASSYSSGSGYEQYF. CDR3 coding DNA: TGTGCCAGCAGTTACTCGAGTGGGTCGGGGTACGAGCAGTACTTC.

This sequence joins TRBV20-1 and TRBJ1-2; D unclear. The ends were cut back, 5 bases at V and 4 bases at J, with 11 bases in the middle. From germline, CDR1 is DFQATT and CDR2 SNEGSKA (reference sequence). The CDR3 loop spans 12 amino acids. CDR3 nucleotides: TGCAGTGCTCCGGGATCCCTCTATGGCTACACCTTC. This gives the protein CSAPGSLYGYTF.

There are many counts of this clonotype. V usage is TRBV7-9 and J usage is TRBJ1-2; TRBD1 is a possible D gene (6 bases). V dropped 6 bases and J dropped 4 bases, with 9 bases sitting between them. CDR3 length equals 12 residues. The germline V gene has CDR1 SEHNR and CDR2 FQNEAQ (reference sequence). DNA of the CDR3: TGTGCCAGCAGTTTGACAGGCTATGGCTACACCTTC. This translates into CASSLTGYGYTF.

This clonotype was observed a handful of times. The V call is TRBV19, the J call TRBJ2-7; TRBD1 aligns across 10 bases. Matching the DNA end better, TRBJ2-1 makes the J call doubtful. The V gene's germline CDR1 is LNHDA and CDR2 SQIVND (reference sequence). The CDR3 covers 14 residues. The CDR3 sequence: CASSTGQGLLEQFF. The CDR3 DNA follows: TGTGCCAGCTCGACGGGACAGGGGCTGTTAGAGCAGTTCTTC.

This clonotype has just one count. V is TRBV7-6 and J is TRBJ2-5; D might be TRBD2 (6 bases). The germline V gene has CDR1 SGHVS and CDR2 FNYEAQ. The CDR3 length is 12 residues. V was pared by 0 bases and J by 7 bases, with 6 bases between. DNA for the CDR3: TGTGCCAGCAGCTTAGCTAGCGGGACCCAGTACTTC. This sequence encodes CASSLASGTQYF. Supplemented by reference TRBV7-6 and TRBJ2-5, the full variable domain reads GAGVSQSPRYKVTKRGQDVALRCDPISGHVSLYWYRQALGQGPEFLTYFNYEAQQDKSGLPNDRFSAERPEGSISTLTIQRTEQRDSAMYRCASSLASGTQYFGPGTRLLVL.

This clonotype was recorded many times. This sequence joins TRBV24-1 and TRBJ2-5; 9 bases map to TRBD2. The CDR3 spans 15 residues. The ends lost 5 bases at V and 1 base at J; junction bases unmatched: 4. From germline, CDR1 is KGHDR and CDR2 SFDVKD. The DNA of the CDR3 is TGTGCCACCAGTGCGGGTAGCGGGGGCCAAGAGACCCAGTACTTC. Translation gives CATSAGSGGQETQYF.

Concerning this clonotype: Compared with germline, one end of the junction differs, possibly owing to a read error. The gene calls are TRBV7-9 and TRBJ1-2; 7 bases map to TRBD1. The germline V gene has CDR1 SEHNR and CDR2 FQNEAQ (reference sequence). The CDR3 covers 14 residues. The CDR3 bases are TGTGCCAACAGCTCAAGATCAGGGGGCTATGGCTACACCTTC. Translation gives CANSSRSGGYGYTF.

The sample holds many counts of this clonotype. The chain is built from TRBV12-3 or TRBV12-4 and TRBJ2-7; D is undetermined. Trimming shortened V by 5 bases and J by 5 bases, and 13 bases separated the two germline ends. This CDR3 has 13 amino acids. DNA of the CDR3: TGTGCCAGCAGTAAAGGACCGAACAACGAGCAGTACTTC. It specifies CASSKGPNNEQYF.

The V gene is TRBV28, the J gene TRBJ1-5; D remains unclear. Germline loops: CDR1 MDHEN, CDR2 SYDVKM. This CDR3 spans 13 amino acids. Trimming removed 6 bases from V and 0 bases from J, with 6 bases in between. CDR3 protein: CASRRYSNQPQHF. CDR3 coding DNA: TGTGCCAGCAGACGTTATAGCAATCAGCCCCAGCATTTT.

The chain employs TRBV6-1 and TRBJ1-3; D not resolved. Germline CDR1 and CDR2: MNHNS and SASEGT. V was shortened by 6 bases and J by 4 bases, with 7 bases between the two germline ends. The CDR3 is 12 residues long. CDR3 bases: TGTGCCAGCAGGAGGGTCGGAAACACCATATATTTT. Translated: CASRRVGNTIYF.

The chain uses TRBV4-3 and TRBJ2-5, with 10 bases lining up with TRBD2. The V gene end was trimmed by 4 bases and the J gene end by 4 bases; junction bases not matched to a gene: 12. This CDR3 comprises 17 residues. The germline CDR1 and CDR2 sequences are LGHNA and YSLEER. This chain's CDR3 is CASSPGSGRAVGETQYF. CDR3 in DNA: TGCGCCAGCAGCCCGGGGAGCGGGAGGGCCGTCGGAGAGACCCAGTACTTC.

This clonotype was observed at least ten times. The gene calls are TRBV10-3 and TRBJ1-2, with TRBD1 as a possible D gene (6 bases). Trimming shortened V by 4 bases and J by 1 base, and 16 bases separated the two germline ends. CDR1 and CDR2 from the germline V gene are ENHRY and SYGVKD. The CDR3 spans 16 residues. The CDR3: CAISGDITGLNYGYTF. CDR3 nucleotide sequence: TGTGCCATCAGTGGGGACATAACTGGGCTTAACTATGGCTACACCTTC.